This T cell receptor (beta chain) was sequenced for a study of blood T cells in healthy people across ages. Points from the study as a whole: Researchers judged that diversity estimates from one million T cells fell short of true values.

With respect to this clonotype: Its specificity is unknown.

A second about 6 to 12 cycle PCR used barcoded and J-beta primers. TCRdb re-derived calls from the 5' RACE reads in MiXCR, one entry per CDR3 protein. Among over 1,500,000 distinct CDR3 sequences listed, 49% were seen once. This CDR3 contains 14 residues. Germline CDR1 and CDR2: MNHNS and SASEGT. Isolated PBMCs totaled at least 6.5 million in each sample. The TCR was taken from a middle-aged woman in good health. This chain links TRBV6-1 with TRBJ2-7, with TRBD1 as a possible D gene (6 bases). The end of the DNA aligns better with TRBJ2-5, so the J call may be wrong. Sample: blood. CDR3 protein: CASSHTHRGGTQYF. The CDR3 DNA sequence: TGTGCCAGCAGCCACACGCATAGAGGGGGGACCCAGTACTTC.